This T cell receptor beta chain was identified during a study of naive and memory T cell subsets. Study findings and constraints: TCR counts from RNA may reflect activation-linked expression changes.

Germline CDR1 is SGHRS and CDR2 is YFSETQ. This CDR3 region has 11 residues. With 4 bases removed from V and 4 bases from J, the gap between germline ends came to 5 bases. Note on this clonotype: Its antigen is not identified.

Both TRBC1 and TRBC2 were covered by a beta constant-region primer of two equimolar oligonucleotides. Nested alpha and beta constant-region primers with the SP2 primer drove four PCR rounds on ligated cDNA. An oligonucleotide with the SP2 primer and a 12-nucleotide UMI was ligated to the cDNA 3' end. Each CDR3 protein is one row after TCRdb ran MiXCR on the UMI-ligation and nested PCR reads. The sample lists roughly 130,000 distinct CDR3 sequences, about 36% occurring once. The receptor was isolated from a human donor in good health. The specimen was central memory CD4+ T cells from blood. This chain links TRBV5-1 with TRBJ2-5; unclear D gene. This CDR3 is CASSVTETQYF. The CDR3 region has the DNA TGCGCCAGCAGCGTAACAGAGACCCAGTACTTC. Based on the CDR3 plus reference TRBV5-1 and TRBJ2-5, the full variable domain is KAGVTQTPRYLIKTRGQQVTLSCSPISGHRSVSWYQQTPGQGLQFLFEYFSETQRNKGNFPGRFSGRQFSNSRSEMNVSTLELGDSALYLCASSVTETQYFGPGTRLLVL.